One and the same sample provided the 25 T cell receptor beta chains below, sequenced in a study of blood T cell repertoires in COVID-19. Assay: immunoSEQ multiplex PCR; the TCRdb copy retains only in-frame clones and omits some. The sample carries under 95,000 clones, 75% to 95% recorded once. The sequenced sample was peripheral blood. These receptors were taken from a woman in her forties or fifties in a cohort sampled during active COVID-19.

This chain uses TRBV27 with TRBJ2-7; 10 nucleotides match TRBD2. The V gene's germline CDR1 is MNHEY and CDR2 SMNVEV (reference sequence). The CDR3 sequence is 14 residues long. V gave up 7 bases and J gave up 0 bases; unmatched junction bases: 3. Here the CDR3 reads CASIRTSGSYEQYF. The CDR3 coding sequence is TGTGCCAGCATTCGGACTAGCGGCTCCTACGAGCAGTACTTC.

The V and J genes are TRBV6-5 and TRBJ1-6, with D tentatively TRBD1 (5 bases). V was cut by 7 bases and J by 3 bases, with 10 bases left in between. Per the germline V gene, CDR1 is MNHEY and CDR2 is SVGAGI. The CDR3 contains 14 residues. The CDR3 coding sequence is TGTGCCAGCAACGGGGGGTTCTATAATTCACCCCTCCACTTT. Encoded protein: CASNGGFYNSPLHF.

The chain employs TRBV10-3 and TRBJ2-2; TRBD2 matches 10 bases. In germline, CDR1 is ENHRY, CDR2 SYGVKD. V gave up 6 bases and J gave up 3 bases; unmatched junction bases: 1. This CDR3 is built from 14 residues. CDR3 amino acids: CAISLAGDTGELFF. CDR3 coding DNA: TGTGCCATCAGCCTAGCGGGAGACACCGGGGAGCTGTTTTTT.

The CDR3, as DNA: TGCGCCAGCAGCCAGTTGCCAACGGGTCTATCCTACGAGCAGTACTTC. Translation: CASSQLPTGLSYEQYF. This chain links TRBV4-1 with TRBJ2-7; no firm D call. CDR1 and CDR2 from the germline V gene are MGHRA and YSYEKL. Between the trimmed V and J ends, which lost 3 bases and 1 base, there was a span of 16 bases. The CDR3 is 16 residues long.

The V and J genes are TRBV12-3 or TRBV12-4 and TRBJ1-2, with no clear D. The CDR3 sequence is 13 residues long. V was trimmed by 6 bases and J by 8 bases, leaving 16 bases between them. CDR3 bases: TGTGCCAGCAGCCCGACGATTGGAGGAGGCTACACCTTC. It is translated as CASSPTIGGGYTF.

The chain combines TRBV19 with TRBJ1-2; 10 nucleotides match TRBD1. This CDR3 comprises 17 residues. Germline loops: CDR1 LNHDA, CDR2 SQIVND (reference sequence). The J segment lost 6 bases and the V segment lost 3 bases, leaving 13 bases of the junction unmatched. The CDR3 protein is CASSIPAGTGDQNGYTF. The CDR3, as DNA: TGTGCCAGTAGTATCCCCGCCGGGACAGGGGATCAAAATGGCTACACCTTC.

The gene calls are TRBV20-1 and TRBJ2-6, with TRBD2 matching over 9 bases. The CDR3 runs to 16 residues. Per the germline V gene, CDR1 is DFQATT and CDR2 is SNEGSKA (reference sequence). The V and J ends lost 3 bases and 0 bases, in that order; junction bases with no gene match: 3. CDR3 sequence reads: CSASAGGYSGANVLTF. The CDR3 DNA reads as TGCAGTGCTAGTGCGGGAGGGTACTCTGGGGCCAACGTCCTGACTTTC.

The gene calls are TRBV29-1 and TRBJ1-6, with TRBD1 matching 10 bases. This CDR3 has 14 amino acids. V dropped 6 bases and J dropped 9; count of bases not matched to a gene: 8. Germline V lookup: CDR1 SQVTM, CDR2 ANQGSEA. CDR3 sequence reads: CSVRQGAFGSPLHF. In nucleotides, the CDR3 is TGCAGCGTAAGACAGGGGGCCTTTGGTTCACCCCTCCACTTT.

The chain recombines TRBV7-2 with TRBJ2-3; a weak D match, TRBD1 (6 bases). Germline values: CDR1 SGHTA, CDR2 FQGNSA. The V end lost 5 bases, the J end lost 6 bases, and 12 bases lay between the germline ends. The CDR3 is made up of 13 amino acids. CDR3 amino acids: CASSTNRADTQYF. Here the CDR3 DNA reads TGTGCCAGCAGCACCAACAGGGCTGATACGCAGTATTTT.

The rearrangement uses TRBV18 and TRBJ1-2; TRBD1 matches 7 bases. This CDR3 has 14 residues. Germline V gene sequence: CDR1 KGHSH, CDR2 LQKENI. V gave up 3 bases and J gave up 7 bases; unmatched junction bases: 8. CDR3 region: CASSPGAGGFGYTF. CDR3 sequence (DNA): TGTGCCAGCTCACCCGGGGCAGGGGGTTTTGGCTACACCTTC.

DNA for the CDR3: TGTGCCAGTAGTATGACGTCCAGGCAAGGCTCCTATAATTCACCCCTCCACTTT. Protein: CASSMTSRQGSYNSPLHF. The chain recombines TRBV19 with TRBJ1-6; D uncertain. The CDR3 runs 18 residues. V was shortened by 3 bases and J by 0 bases, with 15 bases between the two germline ends. CDR1 LNHDA and CDR2 SQIVND come from the germline V gene (reference sequence).

The chain uses TRBV5-1 and TRBJ1-5; D is ambiguous. The CDR3 loop spans 15 amino acids. Trimming cost V 0 bases and J 0 bases, with 7 bases left between them. Per the germline V gene, CDR1 is SGHRS and CDR2 is YFSETQ. The chain's CDR3 is CASSLGPGSNQPQHF. For the CDR3, the DNA is TGCGCCAGCAGCTTGGGGCCGGGTAGCAATCAGCCCCAGCATTTT.

The CDR3, as DNA: TGCGCCAGCAGCCAAGCCTGGAGCTACGAGCAGTACTTC. It codes for CASSQAWSYEQYF. This chain links TRBV4-1 with TRBJ2-7; D call uncertain. V was cut by 1 base and J by 3 bases, with 7 bases left in between. CDR3 length: 13 residues. Germline CDR1 is MGHRA and CDR2 is YSYEKL.

This chain joins TRBV11-3 and TRBJ2-2; 7 bases line up with TRBD2. V gave up 4 bases and J gave up 6 bases; unmatched junction bases: 14. Looked up from germline, CDR1 is SGHNT and CDR2 is YENEEA. The CDR3 covers 17 residues. CDR3 residues: CASSSPWDWGGSGELFF. The CDR3 DNA reads TGTGCCAGCAGCTCACCCTGGGACTGGGGAGGGTCCGGGGAGCTGTTTTTT. Variable domain in full (rest from reference TRBV11-3 and TRBJ2-2): EAGVVQSPRYKIIEKKQPVAFWCNPISGHNTLYWYLQNLGQGPELLIRYENEEAVDDSQLPKDRFSAERLKGVDSTLKIQPAELGDSAVYLCASSSPWDWGGSGELFFGEGSRLTVL.

The rearrangement links TRBV7-3 to TRBJ2-3; 8 bases are a match to TRBD2. The CDR3 runs 15 residues. Losses at the gene ends were 5 bases for V and 0 bases for J; bases not matched to a gene: 4. Looked up from germline, CDR1 is SGHTA and CDR2 is FQGTGA. CDR3 sequence reads: CASSPQRGSTDTQYF. CDR3 DNA sequence: TGTGCCAGCAGCCCACAGCGGGGGAGCACAGATACGCAGTATTTT.

The V gene is TRBV19, the J gene TRBJ1-1, with 8 bases lining up with TRBD1. In germline, CDR1 is LNHDA, CDR2 SQIVND (reference sequence). V lost 7 bases and J lost 11; bases outside the gene matches: 12. The CDR3 is 13 amino acids. CDR3 sequence reads: CASTDRGSVDAFF. As DNA, the CDR3 is TGTGCCAGTACTGACAGGGGTTCGGTTGATGCTTTCTTT.

The genes are TRBV7-3 and TRBJ1-1, with D possibly being TRBD1 (6 bases). The CDR3 loop spans 14 amino acids. Germline CDR1 and CDR2: SGHTA and FQGTGA. V was pared by 7 bases and J by 6 bases, with 18 bases between. CDR3 sequence: CASTSGGGAAEAFF. DNA of the CDR3: TGTGCCAGCACATCGGGAGGGGGAGCCGCTGAAGCTTTCTTT.

The gene calls are TRBV19 and TRBJ1-4; TRBD1 matches 8 bases. The CDR3 length is 17 residues. After removal of 1 base from V and 8 bases from J, the junction contained 12 bases not matched to a gene. Germline V gene data show CDR1 as LNHDA and CDR2 as SQIVND (reference sequence). The CDR3 DNA sequence: TGTGCCAGTAGTATAGGCCTCGTCCGGACAGGGAAGGAAAAACTGTTTTTT. Residues: CASSIGLVRTGKEKLFF.

The chain links TRBV3-1 (or the pseudogene TRBV3-2) to TRBJ1-2, with 9 bases lining up with TRBD1. V shed 4 bases and J 9 bases; nucleotides not matched to a gene: 6. The CDR3 runs to 13 residues. CDR1 is LGHDT, CDR2 YNNKEL, per germline (reference sequence). This CDR3 is CASSRQGDDSYTF. DNA for the CDR3: TGTGCCAGCAGCCGACAGGGGGACGATAGCTACACCTTC.

The V and J genes are TRBV3-1 (or the pseudogene TRBV3-2) and TRBJ2-2; tentatively, D is TRBD2 (5 bases). The V end lost 4 bases, the J end lost 6 bases, and 12 bases lay between the germline ends. This CDR3 comprises 14 residues. Germline CDR1 is LGHDT and CDR2 is YNNKEL (reference sequence). This CDR3 is CASSPVGLAGELFF. CDR3 DNA sequence: TGTGCCAGCAGCCCCGTTGGACTCGCCGGGGAGCTGTTTTTT.

This chain links TRBV19 with TRBJ2-6, with a tentative D call TRBD2 (6 bases). The CDR3 loop spans 16 amino acids. Between the trimmed V and J ends, which lost 6 bases and 0 bases, there was a span of 12 bases. The germline V gene encodes CDR1 LNHDA and CDR2 SQIVND (reference sequence). This CDR3 is CASSRDSASGANVLTF. The CDR3 coding sequence is TGTGCCAGTAGCCGGGACTCAGCCTCTGGGGCCAACGTCCTGACTTTC.

The rearrangement links TRBV6-2 or TRBV6-3 to TRBJ1-1; the match to TRBD1 covers 7 bases. CDR1 MNHEY and CDR2 SVGEGT come from the germline V gene. The CDR3 totals 14 residues. J lost 7 bases, V lost 6 bases, and 11 bases had no gene match. The CDR3 nucleotides are TGTGCCAGCAGCCGTTACCCGGGACAGAATGAAGCTTTCTTT. The encoded protein is CASSRYPGQNEAFF.

The rearrangement joins TRBV30 to TRBJ1-5; perhaps TRBD1 as D (5 bases). Trimming shortened V by 2 bases and J by 6 bases, and 11 bases separated the two germline ends. The CDR3 is made up of 13 amino acids. Germline V gives CDR1 GTSNPN, CDR2 SVGIG (reference sequence). CDR3 amino acids: CAWSSEGTQPQHF. The CDR3 DNA reads as TGTGCCTGGAGTTCGGAGGGGACTCAGCCCCAGCATTTT. The full variable domain, completed using reference TRBV30 and TRBJ1-5, is SQTIHQWPATLVQPVGSPLSLECTVEGTSNPNLYWYRQAAGRGLQLLFYSVGIGQISSEVPQNLSASRPQDRQFILSSKKLLLSDSGFYLCAWSSEGTQPQHFGDGTRLSIL.

The chain has TRBV6-5 and TRBJ1-2, with D possibly being TRBD1 (5 bases). The CDR3 extends over 14 amino acids. V was trimmed by 6 bases and J by 4 bases, leaving 15 bases between them. CDR1 is MNHEY and CDR2 is SVGAGI in the germline V gene. DNA of the CDR3: TGTGCCAGCAGCAGGGACTGGCGGGGCTATGGCTACACCTTC. It codes for CASSRDWRGYGYTF.

This chain joins TRBV6-1 and TRBJ1-4; 8 nucleotides align to TRBD1. CDR1 and CDR2 from the germline V gene are MNHNS and SASEGT. CDR3 length: 15 amino acids. V shed 3 bases and J 7 bases; nucleotides not matched to a gene: 7. The DNA of the CDR3 is TGTGCCAGCAGTGATCAGGGGGCGGTTGGTGAAAAACTGTTTTTT. This sequence encodes CASSDQGAVGEKLFF.